The rows below give T cell receptor beta chains drawn from one sample of a study of blood T cell repertoires in COVID-19. Assay: immunoSEQ multiplex PCR; the TCRdb copy retains only in-frame clones and omits some. The sample has approximately 200,000 clones, 65% to 85% seen once. Sequenced: peripheral blood. The origin of the receptors is a man aged 55 to 70 with active or convalescent COVID-19. Each CDR3 is given without its conserved first and last residue. Fields, in order: CDR3 protein, V gene, clone size, CDR3 length. Some rows have no size entry. The others give once, few or many, or a class for an expanded clone.

CDR3aa: ASSGDRGTEAF
v_gene: TRBV28
abundance: few
len: 11

CDR3aa: ASSLRLAGIGGEPGELF
v_gene: TRBV4-3
abundance: .
len: 17

CDR3aa: ASSLSTGWEETQY
v_gene: TRBV7-8
abundance: many
len: 13

CDR3aa: ASSLAALGGEQY
v_gene: TRBV7-2
abundance: few
len: 12

CDR3aa: ASSLTPGGLNDEQY
v_gene: TRBV28
abundance: once
len: 14

CDR3aa: ASRGTAAKRGRIENEQF
v_gene: TRBV3-1/TRBV3-2
abundance: .
len: 17

CDR3aa: ASQTSGSLDEQF
v_gene: TRBV28
abundance: .
len: 12

CDR3aa: ASSRRDFLDEQF
v_gene: TRBV19
abundance: .
len: 12

CDR3aa: ATSRDLGLAGGEQF
v_gene: TRBV15
abundance: .
len: 14

CDR3aa: ASSIRGRGQGANVLT
v_gene: TRBV19
abundance: .
len: 15